What follows are 17 T cell receptor beta chains derived from one specimen sequenced in a study of regulatory T cells in long-lasting Graves disease. HTBI primers from iRepertoire and Arm-PCR of CDR3 regions yielded the TCR beta libraries. Using its own MiXCR run on the multiplex PCR reads, TCRdb lists one record per CDR3 protein. The sample consists of approximately 400,000 distinct CDR3 sequences, less than 25% of them appearing once. Time point here: persistent/refractory GD, antithyroid drugs over 5 years with positive TRAb. TCR sequences were obtained from RNA taken from PBMCs. Sequenced here: peripheral blood mononuclear cells (PBMCs), sampled when the disease was refractory, from a patient treated with antithyroid drugs. The source is a female donor with Graves disease.

For this clonotype: A clone one base away is much larger, so this may be a read error. The chain carries TRBV7-9 and TRBJ2-2, with 8 nucleotides matching TRBD1. The V segment lost 6 bases and the J segment 1 base; nucleotides outside the gene matches: 4. Germline V gene lookup returns CDR1 SEHNR and CDR2 FQNEAQ (reference sequence). This CDR3 contains 15 residues. CDR3 region: CASRPGTGNTGELFF. The CDR3 DNA reads TGTGCCAGCAGGCCCGGGACAGGGAACACCGGGGAGCTGTTTTTT.

The sample holds many counts of this clonotype. The chain recombines TRBV11-2 with TRBJ2-7; no clear D. This CDR3 is 13 amino acids long. Germline CDR1 is SGHAT and CDR2 is FQNNGV. Trimming stripped 8 bases from V and 1 base from J, with 12 bases between. The CDR3 loop is CASVPVWSYEQYF. In nucleotides, the CDR3 is TGTGCCAGCGTACCAGTGTGGTCCTACGAGCAGTACTTC. The variable domain in full, completed from reference TRBV11-2 and TRBJ2-7, reads EAGVAQSPRYKIIEKRQSVAFWCNPISGHATLYWYQQILGQGPKLLIQFQNNGVVDDSQLPKDRFSAERLKGVDSTLKIQPAKLEDSAVYLCASVPVWSYEQYFGPGTRLTVT.

The chain uses TRBV4-3 and TRBJ2-4; TRBD2 aligns across 14 bases. The CDR3 spans 16 residues. Germline V gene data show CDR1 as LGHNA and CDR2 as YSLEER. The V gene end was trimmed by 4 bases and the J gene end by 8 bases; junction bases not matched to a gene: 7. CDR3: CASSLGTSGSGYIQYF. The CDR3, as DNA: TGCGCCAGCAGCCTTGGGACTAGCGGGAGTGGGTACATTCAGTACTTC.

This clonotype was seen many times. The chain recombines TRBV7-2 with TRBJ2-7, with D perhaps matching TRBD1 or TRBD2 (6 bases each). V lost 5 bases and J 6 bases, leaving 20 bases between the germline ends. CDR3 length equals 15 residues. CDR1 and CDR2 (germline): SGHTA, FQGNSA. The CDR3 DNA reads TGTGCCAGCAGCCCGCCTTTTAGGGGGGCGGTCGAGCAGTACTTC. Translated, it gives CASSPPFRGAVEQYF.

This clonotype was seen more than once but under ten times. The chain links TRBV7-9 to TRBJ2-5; tentatively, D is TRBD1 (6 bases). Trimming left V 4 bases short and J 1 base short, with 10 bases between. The V gene's germline CDR1 is SEHNR and CDR2 FQNEAQ (reference sequence). The CDR3 covers 14 residues. CDR3 sequence: CASSSIQGQETQYF. The CDR3 DNA is TGTGCCAGCAGCTCAATACAGGGCCAAGAGACCCAGTACTTC.

The chain is built from TRBV9 and TRBJ2-3; no firm D call. Germline CDR1 and CDR2: SGDLS and YYNGEE. V dropped 0 bases and J dropped 2 bases, with 7 bases sitting between them. The CDR3 contains 14 residues. CDR3 sequence: CASSVGISTDTQYF. As DNA, the CDR3 is TGTGCCAGCAGCGTAGGGATTTCCACAGATACGCAGTATTTT.

This clonotype was counted many times. The CDR3 protein is CASSRDSPYEQYF. The CDR3 region has the DNA TGTGCCAGCAGTCGGGACAGCCCCTACGAGCAGTACTTC. The rearrangement links TRBV6-2 or TRBV6-3 to TRBJ2-7; 7 bases map to TRBD1. The CDR3 is 13 residues long. Unmatched junction bases numbered 3, after V lost 5 bases and J lost 2 bases. Per the germline V gene, CDR1 is MNHEY and CDR2 is SVGEGT.

The chain carries TRBV7-2 and TRBJ2-7, with TRBD2 identical over 7 bases. V trimming: 1 base; J trimming: 3 bases; junction bases outside the gene matches: 6. This CDR3 has 15 residues. CDR1 and CDR2 from the germline V gene are SGHTA and FQGNSA. This CDR3 is CASSLGLGGVYEQYF. In nucleotides, the CDR3 is TGTGCCAGCAGCTTAGGGCTGGGAGGGGTCTACGAGCAGTACTTC.

The CDR3: CASRTGGANTEAFF. The DNA for the CDR3 is TGTGCCAGCAGAACAGGGGGCGCGAACACTGAAGCTTTCTTT. V is TRBV18 and J is TRBJ1-1, with 9 bases matching TRBD1. Germline assignment: CDR1 KGHSH and CDR2 LQKENI. V was clipped by 8 bases and J by 1 base; unmatched bases: 5. This CDR3 region has 14 residues.

This clonotype appeared a few times. The chain couples TRBV5-5 to TRBJ1-6; 8 bases match TRBD1. The V and J ends lost 0 bases and 6 bases, in that order; junction bases with no gene match: 5. Germline V gives CDR1 SGHKS, CDR2 YYEKEE (reference sequence). The CDR3 consists of 16 residues. The CDR3 nucleotides are TGTGCCAGCAGCTTGGCCGGGACAGGTTTTAATTCACCCCTCCACTTT. It yields the protein CASSLAGTGFNSPLHF.

This clonotype was counted a few times. The chain has TRBV28 and TRBJ1-5; 8 bases line up with TRBD1. V lost 6 bases to trimming and J lost 4 bases; unmatched junction nucleotides: 8. Germline V CDR1 and CDR2: MDHEN, SYDVKM. This CDR3 is 15 amino acids long. The CDR3 is CASSEQGVGNQPQHF. CDR3 in DNA: TGTGCCAGCAGCGAACAGGGGGTAGGGAATCAGCCCCAGCATTTT.

In its sample, this clonotype was seen many times. V is TRBV30 and J is TRBJ1-2; tentatively, D is TRBD1 (5 bases). Trimming left V 7 bases short and J 1 base short, with 13 bases between. Germline-derived CDR1 and CDR2 are GTSNPN and SVGIG (reference sequence). The CDR3 spans 13 residues. CDR3: CASLWGYNYGYTF. DNA for the CDR3: TGTGCCTCCCTCTGGGGGTATAACTATGGCTACACCTTC.

The genes are TRBV7-9 and TRBJ1-2; D not resolved. The CDR3 runs 13 residues. The germline CDR1 and CDR2 sequences are SEHNR and FQNEAQ (reference sequence). V dropped 1 base and J dropped 8 bases, with 11 bases sitting between them. CDR3 loop: CASSLGWTVGYTF. The CDR3 region has the DNA TGTGCCAGCAGCTTAGGGTGGACGGTCGGCTACACCTTC.

This clonotype showed up many times. The chain is built from TRBV12-3 or TRBV12-4 and TRBJ2-6; TRBD1 might be the D (6 bases). This CDR3 contains 15 residues. With 3 bases removed from V and 4 bases from J, the gap between germline ends came to 10 bases. In DNA form, the CDR3 reads TGTGCCAGCAGTTTTCAGGGGTTCGGGGCCAACGTCCTGACTTTC. Protein product: CASSFQGFGANVLTF.

This clonotype was counted between two and nine times. The chain carries TRBV28 and TRBJ2-7; TRBD2 matches at 13 bases. This CDR3 comprises 15 residues. The V gene end was trimmed by 7 bases and the J gene end by 5 bases; junction bases not matched to a gene: 8. Germline CDR1 is MDHEN and CDR2 is SYDVKM. The CDR3 DNA reads as TGTGCCAGCAACCCTGGAGGGACTAGCGGGAACGAGCAGTACTTC. Amino acid sequence: CASNPGGTSGNEQYF.

The chain recombines TRBV19 with TRBJ1-6; the match to TRBD1 covers 7 bases. The CDR3 runs 15 residues. Germline CDR1 LNHDA, CDR2 SQIVND (reference sequence). The trim removed 1 base at V and 8 bases at J, leaving 5 bases unmatched. The DNA of the CDR3 is TGTGCCAGTAGTATAGGGGGACAGTTCGATTCACCCCTCCACTTT. This codes for CASSIGGQFDSPLHF. The whole variable domain, remainder taken from reference TRBV19 and TRBJ1-6, is DGGITQSPKYLFRKEGQNVTLSCEQNLNHDAMYWYRQDPGQGLRLIYYSQIVNDFQKGDIAEGYSVSREKKESFPLTVTSAQKNPTAFYLCASSIGGQFDSPLHFGNGTRLTVT.

This chain connects TRBV4-1 to TRBJ1-5; D possibly corresponds to TRBD1 (5 bases). Trimming left V 0 bases short and J 7 bases short, with 13 bases between. The CDR3 consists of 15 residues. Germline CDR1 is MGHRA and CDR2 is YSYEKL. CDR3 protein: CASSQERGAGQPQHF. The DNA of the CDR3 is TGCGCCAGCAGCCAAGAAAGAGGGGCAGGGCAGCCCCAGCATTTT.